The clone carrying this TCR beta chain occurred many times. CD45RA-negative memory and CD45RA+ naive subsets were split from the CD4+ cells. Profiled with immunoSEQ multiplex PCR; TCRdb holds only in-frame clones, not every one. The table lists around 980,000 clones, more than 75% of them singletons, with roughly 0.57% in the top ten. The data were obtained in a study of shared clonotypes between healthy human individuals. The sequenced material came from memory CD4+ T cells from PBMCs. Subset: CD45RA-negative fraction. This clonotype originated in a man between 18 and 35 years old in good health. Some clones in this sample may be carry-over from other donors' samples.

The CDR3 DNA reads as TGCGCCAGCAGAACTGGGACAGTATCCTACGAGCAGTACTTC. This encodes CASRTGTVSYEQYF. The chain links TRBV5-1 to TRBJ2-7, with 7 bases matching TRBD1. The CDR3 extends over 14 amino acids. Trimming at V came to 5 bases and at J to 1 base, leaving 6 bases not matched to a gene. Germline CDR1 and CDR2: SGHRS and YFSETQ.